What follows describes a single T cell receptor (beta chain). These data belong to a study of blood T cell repertoires in COVID-19. Study information: The United States, Italy and Spain were the sources of the acute and convalescent COVID-19 samples. The cDNA or gDNA used as material had been derived from T cells, B-cell-depleted T cells, or PBMCs.

In the original processing: Reference gene primer amplification gave estimated nucleated cell counts. Using immunoSEQ multiplex PCR, the repertoire was profiled, and TCRdb retains in-frame clones only, with some absent. V and J calls and clone size come straight from that table; D and trimming were deduced from the DNA. The sample has over 150,000 clones, 85% to 90% seen once. The CDR3 is made up of 15 amino acids. Germline CDR1 MDHEN, CDR2 SYDVKM. V lost 6 bases and J 11 bases, leaving 22 bases between the germline ends. The sequencing sample was made of peripheral blood. The TCR was taken from a man aged 35 to 55 with active or convalescent COVID-19. The J gene is TRBJ1-4, the V gene TRBV28, with D perhaps TRBD1 (6 bases). DNA of the CDR3: TGTGCCAGCAGCCAGGGCCGGGACACCGCGTTGAAACTGTTTTTT. This encodes CASSQGRDTALKLFF.